This TCR beta chain originates from a study of blood T cell repertoires in COVID-19. Study context: The analysed material was cDNA or gDNA that came from T cells, B-cell-depleted T cells, or PBMCs.

This CDR3 comprises 15 residues. Germline loops: CDR1 SNHLY, CDR2 FYNNEI. Trimming took 9 bases from V and 2 from J, leaving 18 bases between them. The method was immunoSEQ multiplex PCR; TCRdb's version includes in-frame clones alone and lacks a portion of them. The table shows 36,000 or so clones, with 80% to 90% occurring only once. The receptor comes from a woman aged 65 to 85 with active COVID-19. Specimen: peripheral blood. The gene calls are TRBV2 and TRBJ2-3; D might be TRBD2 (6 bases). The CDR3 DNA is TGTGCCAGTGGGTCCGGGACTCTGTCCACAGATACGCAGTATTTT. This codes for CASGSGTLSTDTQYF. Full variable domain (rest looked up from reference TRBV2 and TRBJ2-3): EPEVTQTPSHQVTQMGQEVILRCVPISNHLYFYWYRQILGQKVEFLVSFYNNEISEKSEIFDDQFSVERPDGSNFTLKIRSTKLEDSAMYFCASGSGTLSTDTQYFGPGTRLTVL.